This TCR beta chain appears in the sequencing data of a study of CD8+ T cells in alopecia areata. It was for about 5 patients that CD4+ cells were sorted into CD25+CD127- cells. Specimens obtained from alopecia areata patients comprised lesional scalp punch biopsies and peripheral blood. V gave up 5 bases and J gave up 4 bases, with 12 bases separating them. The CDR3 totals 14 residues. Germline V gene lookup returns CDR1 MDHEN and CDR2 SYDVKM. Overall study results and limits: In lesional scalp, particularly from alopecia totalis/universalis, clonality was higher than in normal scalp.

Sequencing used cDNA as its template, made by extracting RNA and reverse transcribing it. Profiling relied on immunoSEQ multiplex PCR, and the TCRdb table lists in-frame clones only, not all of them. The sample holds 30,000 to 40,000 clones, around 57% seen once. Remarks on this clone: The target antigen is unknown.

Sequencing was performed on CD4+ Tregs sorted from blood. V usage is TRBV28 and J usage is TRBJ2-1; no definite D call. This sequence originates from a human donor with alopecia areata. The DNA for the CDR3 is TGTGCCAGCAGTACCATAACAGTTTACAATGAGCAGTTCTTC. Translating gives CASSTITVYNEQFF.